This TCR beta chain was profiled in a study of cytomegalovirus exposure and HLA in healthy donors. Whole-study findings and limits: Some TCR beta chains (more than 150 of them) were listed as cytomegalovirus-associated. The classifier, whose performance was assessed in both the original and validation cohorts, reportedly diagnosed cytomegalovirus status with high specificity and sensitivity. Specificity for CMV antigens was confirmed in vitro for a few of the CMV-associated chains.

The table came from immunoSEQ multiplex PCR; TCRdb's copy has only in-frame clones and leaves some out. Seen here are some 150,000 clones, 86% observed once, and the top ten hold approximately 20%. Trimming removed 5 bases at V and 4 bases at J, with 11 bases between. The CDR3 is made up of 13 amino acids. CDR1 is MNHEY and CDR2 is SMNVEV in the germline V gene (reference sequence). Among the approximately 110 subjects of the validation cohort, separate from the approximately 670-subject first cohort, were the donors. As for this clone: The antigen is not known.

The chain links TRBV27 to TRBJ1-1; possibly TRBD1 for D (6 bases). Sequenced input: PBMCs. This clonotype originated in a man between 18 and 35 years old in good health and CMV-seropositive. In DNA form, the CDR3 reads TGTGCCAGCAGTGGCGGGGGCGTCACTGAAGCTTTCTTT. Translating it yields CASSGGGVTEAFF.